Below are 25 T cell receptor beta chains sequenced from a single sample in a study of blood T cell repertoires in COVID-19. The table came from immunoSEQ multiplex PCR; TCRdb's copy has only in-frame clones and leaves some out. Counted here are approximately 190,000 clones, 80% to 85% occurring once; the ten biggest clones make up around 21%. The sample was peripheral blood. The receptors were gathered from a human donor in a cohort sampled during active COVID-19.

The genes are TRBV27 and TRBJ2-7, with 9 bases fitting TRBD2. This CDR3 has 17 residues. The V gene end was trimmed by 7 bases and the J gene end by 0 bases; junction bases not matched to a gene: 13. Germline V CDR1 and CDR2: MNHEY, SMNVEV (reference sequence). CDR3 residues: CASKDSGSTRSSYEQYF. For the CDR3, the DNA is TGTGCCAGCAAAGATAGCGGGAGTACTAGGAGCTCCTACGAGCAGTACTTC.

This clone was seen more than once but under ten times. CDR3 DNA: TGTGCCGTAAACCGGGACAGGGGCAACAATGAGCAGTTCTTC. Translating it yields CAVNRDRGNNEQFF. The V call is TRBV10-3, the J call TRBJ2-1; 10 bases are a match to TRBD1. This CDR3 spans 14 amino acids. Trimming at V came to 11 bases and at J to 5 bases, leaving 9 bases not matched to a gene. CDR1 and CDR2 from the germline V gene are ENHRY and SYGVKD.

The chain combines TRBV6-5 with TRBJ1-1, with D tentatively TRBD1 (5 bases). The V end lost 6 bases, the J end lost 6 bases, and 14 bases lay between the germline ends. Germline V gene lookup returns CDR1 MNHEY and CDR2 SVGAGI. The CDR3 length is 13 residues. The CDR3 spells CASRSGGVAEAFF. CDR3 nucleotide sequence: TGTGCCAGCAGATCAGGAGGGGTGGCTGAAGCTTTCTTT.

CDR3 amino acids: CASSITGTGTEAFF. CDR3 nucleotides: TGCGCCAGCAGCATAACAGGGACGGGGACTGAAGCTTTCTTT. The genes are TRBV5-1 and TRBJ1-1; D is perhaps TRBD1 (6 bases). The CDR3 has 14 amino acids. Germline V gives CDR1 SGHRS, CDR2 YFSETQ. Trimming pared 4 bases from V and 5 bases from J, leaving 15 bases between.

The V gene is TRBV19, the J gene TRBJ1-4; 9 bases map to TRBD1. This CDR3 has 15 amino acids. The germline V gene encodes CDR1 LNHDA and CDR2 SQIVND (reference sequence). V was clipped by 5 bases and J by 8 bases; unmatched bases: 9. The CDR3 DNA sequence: TGTGCCAGTAGTGGCCGGGACAGGGTTTTGGAAAAACTGTTTTTT. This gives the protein CASSGRDRVLEKLFF.

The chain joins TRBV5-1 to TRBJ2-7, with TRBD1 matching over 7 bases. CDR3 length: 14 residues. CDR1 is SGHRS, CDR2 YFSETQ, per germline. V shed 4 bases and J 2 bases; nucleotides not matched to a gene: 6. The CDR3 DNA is TGCGCCAGCAGCACCGGGACAGCGACCTACGAGCAGTACTTC. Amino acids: CASSTGTATYEQYF.

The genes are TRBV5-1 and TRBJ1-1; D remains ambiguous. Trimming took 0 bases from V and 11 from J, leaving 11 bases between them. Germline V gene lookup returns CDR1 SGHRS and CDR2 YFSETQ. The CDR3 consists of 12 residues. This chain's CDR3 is CASSLDRGWAFF. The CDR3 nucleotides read TGCGCCAGCAGCTTGGACCGGGGATGGGCTTTCTTT.

CDR3 amino acids: CASSMGPHKREKLFF. The CDR3 bases are TGTGCCAGCAGCATGGGCCCACACAAGCGCGAAAAACTGTTTTTT. The chain employs TRBV5-6 and TRBJ1-4; unclear D gene. The ends were cut back, 4 bases at V and 8 bases at J, with 18 bases in the middle. The CDR3 runs 15 residues. Germline-derived CDR1 and CDR2 are SGHDT and YYEEEE.

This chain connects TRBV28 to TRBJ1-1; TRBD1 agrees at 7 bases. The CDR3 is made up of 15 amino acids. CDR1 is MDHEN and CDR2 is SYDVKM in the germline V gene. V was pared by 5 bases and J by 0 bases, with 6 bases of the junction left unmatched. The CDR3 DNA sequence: TGTGCCAGCAGTCCAGGGGGAGGTATGAACACTGAAGCTTTCTTT. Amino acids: CASSPGGGMNTEAFF. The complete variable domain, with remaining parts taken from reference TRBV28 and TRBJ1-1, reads DVKVTQSSRYLVKRTGEKVFLECVQDMDHENMFWYRQDPGLGLRLIYFSYDVKMKEKGDIPEGYSVSREKKERFSLILESASTNQTSMYLCASSPGGGMNTEAFFGQGTRLTVV.

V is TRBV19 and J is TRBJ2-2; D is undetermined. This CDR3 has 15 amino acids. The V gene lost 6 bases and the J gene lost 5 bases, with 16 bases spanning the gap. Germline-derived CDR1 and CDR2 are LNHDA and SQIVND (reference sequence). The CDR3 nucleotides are TGTGCCAGTAGCGACCTCGGGTTGAGGACCGGGGAGCTGTTTTTT. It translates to CASSDLGLRTGELFF.

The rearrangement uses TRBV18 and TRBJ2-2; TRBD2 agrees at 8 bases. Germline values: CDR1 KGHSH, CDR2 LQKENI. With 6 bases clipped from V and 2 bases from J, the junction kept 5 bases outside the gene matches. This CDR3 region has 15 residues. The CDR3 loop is CASSLSGTNTGELFF. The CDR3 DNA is TGTGCCAGCTCTCTTAGCGGGACTAACACCGGGGAGCTGTTTTTT.

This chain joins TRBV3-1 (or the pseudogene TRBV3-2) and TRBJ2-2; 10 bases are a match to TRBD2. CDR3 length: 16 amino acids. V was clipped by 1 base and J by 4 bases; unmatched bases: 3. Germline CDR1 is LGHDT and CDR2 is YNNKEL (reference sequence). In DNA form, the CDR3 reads TGTGCCAGCAGCCAAGGAAGCGGGAGGGCCACCGGGGAGCTGTTTTTT. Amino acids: CASSQGSGRATGELFF.

Written as DNA, the CDR3 is TGTGCCAGTAGTAATGACAGGGAAGAGACCCAGTACTTC. Translation: CASSNDREETQYF. The V gene is TRBV19, the J gene TRBJ2-5, with 7 bases that match TRBD1. Trimming at V came to 4 bases and at J to 3 bases, leaving 2 bases not matched to a gene. The CDR3 contains 13 residues. Germline lookup yields CDR1 LNHDA and CDR2 SQIVND (reference sequence).

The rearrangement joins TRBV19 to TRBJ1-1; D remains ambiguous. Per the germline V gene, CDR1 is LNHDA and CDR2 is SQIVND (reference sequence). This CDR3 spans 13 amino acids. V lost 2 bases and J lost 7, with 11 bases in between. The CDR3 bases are TGTGCCAGTAGTATAACCGGAGTAGGTGAAGCTTTCTTT. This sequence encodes CASSITGVGEAFF.

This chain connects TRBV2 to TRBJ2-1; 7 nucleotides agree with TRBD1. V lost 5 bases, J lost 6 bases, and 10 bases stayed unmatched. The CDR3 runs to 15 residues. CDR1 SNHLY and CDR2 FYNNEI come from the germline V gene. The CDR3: CASSRQGFAPNEQFF. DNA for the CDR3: TGTGCCAGCAGTCGACAGGGTTTTGCACCCAATGAGCAGTTCTTC.

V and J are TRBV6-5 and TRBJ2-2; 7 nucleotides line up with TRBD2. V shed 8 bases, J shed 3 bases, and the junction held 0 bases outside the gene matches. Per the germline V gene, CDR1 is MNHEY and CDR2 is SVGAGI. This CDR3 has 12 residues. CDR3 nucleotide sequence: TGTGCCAGCGGGGGGGACACCGGGGAGCTGTTTTTT. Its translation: CASGGDTGELFF.

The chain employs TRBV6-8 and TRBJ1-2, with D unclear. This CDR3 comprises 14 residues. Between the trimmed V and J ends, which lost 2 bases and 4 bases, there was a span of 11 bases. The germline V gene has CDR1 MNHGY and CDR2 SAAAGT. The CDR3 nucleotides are TGTGCCAGCAGTTACGAGGGCGGCGTCTATGGCTACACCTTC. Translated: CASSYEGGVYGYTF.

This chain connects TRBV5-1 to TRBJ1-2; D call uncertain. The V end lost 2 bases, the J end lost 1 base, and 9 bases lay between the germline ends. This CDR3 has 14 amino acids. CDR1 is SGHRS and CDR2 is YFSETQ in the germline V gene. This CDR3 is CASSFQIGNYGYTF. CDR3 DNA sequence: TGCGCCAGCAGCTTTCAAATCGGTAACTATGGCTACACCTTC.

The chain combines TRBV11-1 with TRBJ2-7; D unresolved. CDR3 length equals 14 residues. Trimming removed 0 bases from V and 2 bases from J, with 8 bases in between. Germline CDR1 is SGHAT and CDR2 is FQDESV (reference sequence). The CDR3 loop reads CASSLAAAAYEQYF. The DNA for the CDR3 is TGTGCCAGCAGCTTAGCTGCGGCGGCCTACGAGCAGTACTTC.

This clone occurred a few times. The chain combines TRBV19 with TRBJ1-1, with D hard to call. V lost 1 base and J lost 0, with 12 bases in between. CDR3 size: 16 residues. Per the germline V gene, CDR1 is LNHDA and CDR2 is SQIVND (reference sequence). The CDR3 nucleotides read TGTGCCAGTAGTATAGGGGCTGGAGGGATGAACACTGAAGCTTTCTTT. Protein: CASSIGAGGMNTEAFF.

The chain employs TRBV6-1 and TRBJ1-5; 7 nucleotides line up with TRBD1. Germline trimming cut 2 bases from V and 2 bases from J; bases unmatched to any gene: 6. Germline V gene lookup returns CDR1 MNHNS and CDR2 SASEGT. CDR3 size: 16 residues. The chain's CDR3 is CASSERVRGGNQPQHF. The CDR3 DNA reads TGTGCCAGCAGTGAAAGGGTCAGGGGGGGCAATCAGCCCCAGCATTTT.

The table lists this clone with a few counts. In nucleotides, the CDR3 is TGTGCCAGCAGCCGAGGGGACACTTACACCGGGGAGCTGTTTTTT. Translation: CASSRGDTYTGELFF. J is TRBJ2-2 and V is TRBV3-1 (or the pseudogene TRBV3-2); D perhaps matches TRBD1 (6 bases). Germline-derived CDR1 and CDR2 are LGHDT and YNNKEL (reference sequence). There are 15 residues in the CDR3. V lost 4 bases to trimming and J lost 3 bases, with 12 bases between them.

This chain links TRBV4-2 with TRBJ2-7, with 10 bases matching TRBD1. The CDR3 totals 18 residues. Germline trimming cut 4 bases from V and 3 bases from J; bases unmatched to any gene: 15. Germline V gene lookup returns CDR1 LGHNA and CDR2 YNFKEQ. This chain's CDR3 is CASSLGALDRGHDYEQYF. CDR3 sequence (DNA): TGTGCCAGCAGCCTTGGGGCCCTCGACAGGGGGCACGACTACGAGCAGTACTTC.

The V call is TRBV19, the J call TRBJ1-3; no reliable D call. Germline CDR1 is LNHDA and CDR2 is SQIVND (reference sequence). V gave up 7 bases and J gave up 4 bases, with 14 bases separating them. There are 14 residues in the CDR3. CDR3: CASNAGRLGNTIYF. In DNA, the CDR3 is TGTGCCAGTAACGCCGGGAGACTGGGAAACACCATATATTTT.

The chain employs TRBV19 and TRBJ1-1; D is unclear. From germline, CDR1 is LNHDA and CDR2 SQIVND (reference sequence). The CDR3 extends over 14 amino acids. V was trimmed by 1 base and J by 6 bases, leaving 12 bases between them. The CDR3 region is CASSIGPGNAEAFF. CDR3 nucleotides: TGTGCCAGTAGTATAGGCCCGGGAAACGCTGAAGCTTTCTTT.